These 2 T cell receptor beta chains came from one sample sequenced in a study of identical twins. Each CDR3 protein is one row after TCRdb ran MiXCR on the 5' RACE reads. This sample carries 570,000 or so distinct CDR3 sequences, roughly 9.5% of them seen once, and the ten largest clones take around 3.2%. A further study also used this sample, focusing on yellow fever vaccine responses in identical twins.

The specimen sequenced was PBMCs. The source is a young woman in good health.

This clonotype has more than one count but fewer than ten. The genes are TRBV11-1 and TRBJ2-5, with TRBD2 identical over 7 bases. V lost 1 base, J lost 1 base, and 6 bases stayed unmatched. The CDR3 length is 16 residues. Germline CDR1 SGHAT, CDR2 FQDESV (reference sequence). This chain's CDR3 is CASSLGLADFQETQYF. CDR3 sequence (DNA): TGTGCCAGCAGCTTAGGGCTAGCGGATTTCCAAGAGACCCAGTACTTC.

The chain uses TRBV4-1 and TRBJ2-1, with TRBD2 matching 9 bases. Trimming removed 0 bases from V and 2 bases from J; junction bases left unmatched: 5. The CDR3 covers 17 residues. The germline V gene has CDR1 MGHRA and CDR2 YSYEKL. The CDR3 region is CASSQETPSGTYNEQFF. The CDR3 coding sequence is TGCGCCAGCAGCCAAGAAACCCCTAGCGGGACCTACAATGAGCAGTTCTTC.